The present T cell receptor (beta chain) was sequenced within a study of OX40 agonist ivuxolimab in advanced cancers. Looking at the study overall: Each dose-escalation patient presented with hepatocellular carcinoma, melanoma, renal cell or head and neck cancer.

Study results and caveats: Low levels of normalized T-cell clonal expansion also appeared in some nonresponders. On average, CD8+ T cells showed a greater number of expanded clones than CD4+.

Clones were sequenced by immunoSEQ multiplex PCR, and TCRdb holds only the in-frame ones, with some missing. The sample yields tens of thousands of clones, 70% to 90% seen once. To note about this clone: What it binds is unknown.

Deletions cut 6 bases from V and 2 bases from J, with 8 bases between. CDR1 KGHSH and CDR2 LQKENI come from the germline V gene. This CDR3 contains 12 residues. The V gene is TRBV18, the J gene TRBJ2-7; maybe TRBD2 (5 bases). This clonotype was obtained from an adult with an advanced solid tumor such as melanoma, head and neck, liver or kidney cancer. Sequenced here: CD4+ or CD8+ T cells sorted from blood, sampled in a trial of the OX40 agonist ivuxolimab. CDR3 loop: CASSSGTYEQYF. The CDR3 DNA reads as TGTGCCAGCTCCTCGGGGACCTACGAGCAGTACTTC.